This entry lists 30 T cell receptor beta chains sequenced from one sample in a study of monozygotic twins with inflammatory bowel disease. Reprocessing the 5' RACE reads, TCRdb reports a single entry for every CDR3 protein and omits DNA. The sample holds just over 300,000 distinct CDR3 sequences. Sequenced sample: blood. These receptor sequences come from a human donor with ulcerative colitis or Crohn's disease, or a healthy co-twin of an affected twin (not recorded which).

V gene TRBV28 combines with J gene TRBJ2-7; without DNA, the TCRdb call of TRBD1 cannot be checked. The CDR3 has 11 residues. Germline V CDR1 and CDR2: MDHEN, SYDVKM. CDR3 loop: CAITRGYEQYF. The full variable domain, with the rest looked up from reference TRBV28 and TRBJ2-7, is DVKVTQSSRYLVKRTGEKVFLECVQDMDHENMFWYRQDPGLGLRLIYFSYDVKMKEKGDIPEGYSVSREKKERFSLILESASTNQTSMYLCAITRGYEQYFGPGTRLTVT.

The V gene is TRBV12-3 or TRBV12-4, the J gene TRBJ1-5. This CDR3 comprises 16 residues. The CDR3 loop is CASSLVIGSAYQPQHF.

The chain carries TRBV6-2 or TRBV6-3 and TRBJ1-4. The CDR3 has 15 amino acids. The V gene's germline CDR1 is MNHEY and CDR2 SVGEGT. Here the CDR3 reads CASSYSSSRSGKLFF.

This CDR3 is CASSQPPEQYF. This chain connects TRBV6-2 or TRBV6-3 to TRBJ2-7; TCRdb's D call, TRBD2, is unchecked because there is no DNA. This CDR3 comprises 11 residues. CDR1 is MNHEY, CDR2 SVGEGT, per germline.

This chain joins TRBV12-3 or TRBV12-4 and TRBJ1-5; there is no DNA to check the TCRdb D call of TRBD1. The CDR3 runs to 14 residues. CDR3 amino acids: CASRPGHDNQPQHF.

This sequence joins TRBV4-3 and TRBJ1-4; without DNA, the TCRdb call of TRBD1 cannot be checked. CDR3 length: 15 amino acids. The germline V gene encodes CDR1 LGHNA and CDR2 YSLEER. The chain's CDR3 is CASSRIQGGGEKLFF.

This chain joins TRBV12-3 or TRBV12-4 and TRBJ1-2. This CDR3 spans 13 amino acids. The CDR3 region is CASSFGFTYGYTF.

The chain is built from TRBV5-6 and TRBJ2-5; the D call of TRBD1 rests on TCRdb alone, since no DNA is present to check it. Germline CDR1 SGHDT, CDR2 YYEEEE. The CDR3 consists of 15 residues. The CDR3 protein is CASMSTDRNQETQYF. Full variable domain (outside the CDR3, taken from reference TRBV5-6 and TRBJ2-5): DAGVTQSPTHLIKTRGQQVTLRCSPKSGHDTVSWYQQALGQGPQFIFQYYEEEERQRGNFPDRFSGHQFPNYSSELNVNALLLGDSALYLCASMSTDRNQETQYFGPGTRLLVL.

The V gene is TRBV18, the J gene TRBJ2-1; the D call of TRBD2 rests on TCRdb alone, since no DNA is present to check it. Looked up from germline, CDR1 is KGHSH and CDR2 is LQKENI. CDR3 size: 14 residues. CDR3 sequence: CASRLAGGPSEQFF.

The V and J genes are TRBV29-1 and TRBJ2-2; TCRdb proposes TRBD2, but this gene call is untestable without DNA. The germline CDR1 and CDR2 sequences are SQVTM and ANQGSEA. The CDR3 has 13 amino acids. The CDR3: CSVGRANTGELFF.

This chain links TRBV12-3 or TRBV12-4 with TRBJ2-7; TCRdb gives TRBD2 as the D gene, but with no DNA this cannot be confirmed. The CDR3 runs 18 residues. CDR3 region: CASSSPLDGRGDPYEQYF.

The chain links TRBV28 to TRBJ1-5; TCRdb calls TRBD1, which cannot be checked without DNA. This CDR3 spans 13 amino acids. Germline-derived CDR1 and CDR2 are MDHEN and SYDVKM. CDR3 protein: CASSSAGVQPQHF. Combining the CDR3 with reference TRBV28 and TRBJ1-5 gives the whole variable domain DVKVTQSSRYLVKRTGEKVFLECVQDMDHENMFWYRQDPGLGLRLIYFSYDVKMKEKGDIPEGYSVSREKKERFSLILESASTNQTSMYLCASSSAGVQPQHFGDGTRLSIL.

The chain uses TRBV6-2 or TRBV6-3 and TRBJ2-7; the D gene TCRdb calls, TRBD2, cannot be checked with no DNA. The CDR3 runs 15 residues. Germline V gives CDR1 MNHEY, CDR2 SVGEGT. CDR3 sequence reads: CASSSTSGTSYEQYF.

This chain links TRBV14 with TRBJ2-3. CDR1 and CDR2 from the germline V gene are SGHDN and FVKESK. There are 16 residues in the CDR3. CDR3 loop: CASSQSEQIDTDTQYF. Looking up the rest from reference TRBV14 and TRBJ2-3 gives the full variable domain: EAGVTQFPSHSVIEKGQTVTLRCDPISGHDNLYWYRRVMGKEIKFLLHFVKESKQDESGMPNNRFLAERTGGTYSTLKVQPAELEDSGVYFCASSQSEQIDTDTQYFGPGTRLTVL.

The gene calls are TRBV14 and TRBJ1-4. The CDR3 covers 12 residues. Germline V lookup: CDR1 SGHDN, CDR2 FVKESK. This chain's CDR3 is CASSLQRRKLFF.

V and J are TRBV25-1 and TRBJ2-5. This CDR3 is 11 amino acids long. CDR1 is MGHDK, CDR2 SYGVNS, per germline. CDR3: CASRVSKTQYF.

The V and J genes are TRBV9 and TRBJ2-2; TCRdb proposes TRBD1, but this gene call is untestable without DNA. Germline loops: CDR1 SGDLS, CDR2 YYNGEE. The CDR3 consists of 14 residues. The CDR3: CARQTVFASGELFF.

This chain joins TRBV2 and TRBJ2-3; the TCRdb call, TRBD1, lacks DNA for checking. This CDR3 is built from 15 residues. Germline V lookup: CDR1 SNHLY, CDR2 FYNNEI. CDR3 region: CASTTGSPKTDTQYF.

The chain links TRBV2 to TRBJ1-1. The CDR3 is made up of 13 amino acids. From germline, CDR1 is SNHLY and CDR2 FYNNEI. The CDR3 region is CASSEAGYTEAFF.

The chain's CDR3 is CASSTSGQGTNEQFF. The chain is built from TRBV9 and TRBJ2-1; TCRdb designates TRBD1, a call that cannot be tested without DNA. The germline V gene encodes CDR1 SGDLS and CDR2 YYNGEE. The CDR3 extends over 15 amino acids.

V gene TRBV23-1 combines with J gene TRBJ2-1. TRBV23-1 is an ORF, with its function uncertain. The CDR3 consists of 16 residues. Here the CDR3 reads CASSLDLSFSYNEQFF.

The chain joins TRBV7-3 to TRBJ1-2; with no DNA, the TCRdb D assignment of TRBD1 cannot be verified. This CDR3 has 13 amino acids. Germline-derived CDR1 and CDR2 are SGHTA and FQGTGA. The CDR3 loop reads CASSPSGDYGYTF.

The V call is TRBV27, the J call TRBJ2-7; lacking DNA, the TRBD1 call made by TCRdb goes unchecked. Germline lookup yields CDR1 MNHEY and CDR2 SMNVEV (reference sequence). The CDR3 is made up of 16 amino acids. The CDR3: CASMAGVSRRGYEQYF.

The chain carries TRBV6-2 or TRBV6-3 and TRBJ2-3. Germline V CDR1 and CDR2: MNHEY, SVGEGT. The CDR3 loop spans 16 amino acids. Here the CDR3 reads CASSYSASGRTDTQYF.

The chain recombines TRBV20-1 with TRBJ2-7. Germline V lookup: CDR1 DFQATT, CDR2 SNEGSKA (reference sequence). The CDR3 sequence is 16 residues long. The chain's CDR3 is CSARDLAVSISYEQYF.

The V call is TRBV10-3, the J call TRBJ2-5; the D call from TCRdb, TRBD2, cannot be confirmed without DNA. This CDR3 contains 13 residues. CDR1 ENHRY and CDR2 SYGVKD come from the germline V gene. CDR3 in amino acids: CAISATSGETQYF.

This sequence joins TRBV27 and TRBJ1-1; with no DNA, the TCRdb D assignment of TRBD1 cannot be verified. CDR3 size: 13 residues. The germline CDR1 and CDR2 sequences are MNHEY and SMNVEV (reference sequence). The CDR3 sequence is CASKDRSNTEAFF.

The chain recombines TRBV12-3 or TRBV12-4 with TRBJ2-7; TCRdb indicates TRBD1, and absent DNA this call remains unverified. The CDR3 has 14 residues. CDR3 loop: CASSFQGGSSEQYF.

The chain recombines TRBV28 with TRBJ2-2. The germline gives CDR1 MDHEN, CDR2 SYDVKM. CDR3 length: 16 residues. The CDR3 here is CASSFVGIQNTGELFF.

The chain employs TRBV6-1 and TRBJ1-2; the TCRdb call, TRBD1, lacks DNA for checking. Per germline, CDR1 MNHNS and CDR2 SASEGT. This CDR3 has 15 amino acids. CDR3 protein: CASLAPALGQGGYTF.